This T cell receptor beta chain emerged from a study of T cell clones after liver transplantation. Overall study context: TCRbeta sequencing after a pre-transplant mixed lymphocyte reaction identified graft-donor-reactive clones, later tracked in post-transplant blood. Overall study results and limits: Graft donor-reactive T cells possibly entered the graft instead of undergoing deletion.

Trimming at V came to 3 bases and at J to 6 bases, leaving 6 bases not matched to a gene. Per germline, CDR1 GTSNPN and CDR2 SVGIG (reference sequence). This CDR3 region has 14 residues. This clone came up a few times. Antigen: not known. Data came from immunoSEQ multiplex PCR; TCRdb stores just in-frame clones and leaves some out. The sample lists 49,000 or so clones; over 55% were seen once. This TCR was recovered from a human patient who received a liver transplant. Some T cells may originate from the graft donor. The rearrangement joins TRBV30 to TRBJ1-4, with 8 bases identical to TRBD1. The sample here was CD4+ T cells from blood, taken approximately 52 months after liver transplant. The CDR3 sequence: CAWSKDRVDEKLFF. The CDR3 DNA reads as TGTGCCTGGAGCAAGGACAGGGTGGATGAAAAACTGTTTTTT.